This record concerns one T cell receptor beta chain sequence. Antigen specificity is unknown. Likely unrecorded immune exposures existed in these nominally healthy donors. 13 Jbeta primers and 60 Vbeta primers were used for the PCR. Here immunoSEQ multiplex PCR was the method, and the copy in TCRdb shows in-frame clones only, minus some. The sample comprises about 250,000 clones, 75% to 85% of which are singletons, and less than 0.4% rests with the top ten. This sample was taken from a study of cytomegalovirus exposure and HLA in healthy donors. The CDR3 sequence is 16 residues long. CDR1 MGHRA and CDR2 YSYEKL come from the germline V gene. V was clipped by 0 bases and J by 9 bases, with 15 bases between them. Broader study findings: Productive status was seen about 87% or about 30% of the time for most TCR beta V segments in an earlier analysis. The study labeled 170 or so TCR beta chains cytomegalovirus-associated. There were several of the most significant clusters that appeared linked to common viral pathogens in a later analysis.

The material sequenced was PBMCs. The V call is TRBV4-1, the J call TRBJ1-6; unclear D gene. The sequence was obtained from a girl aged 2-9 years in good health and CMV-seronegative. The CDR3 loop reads CASSQDRGSLGSPLHF. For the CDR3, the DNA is TGCGCCAGCAGCCAAGATCGCGGCAGTCTGGGTTCACCCCTCCACTTT.